This entry lists 30 T cell receptor beta chains sequenced from one sample in a study of blood T cell repertoires in COVID-19. Sequencing was performed with immunoSEQ multiplex PCR; in TCRdb, only in-frame clones are kept and a portion is missing. The sample holds more than 100,000 clones, approximately 81% seen once. Sequences were obtained from peripheral blood. The receptors were sampled from a man in his 60s with acute or convalescent COVID-19.

The V and J genes are TRBV7-3 and TRBJ2-1; 10 bases agree with TRBD2. The length of the CDR3 is 17 residues. V shed 2 bases and J 4 bases; nucleotides not matched to a gene: 8. Per germline, CDR1 SGHTA and CDR2 FQGTGA. In DNA form, the CDR3 reads TGTGCCAGCAGCTTAGAGAGTGGACTAGCGGAATACAATGAGCAGTTCTTC. Translation gives CASSLESGLAEYNEQFF.

The gene calls are TRBV19 and TRBJ1-3; a possible D gene is TRBD1 (5 bases). Trimming removed 5 bases at V and 0 bases at J, with 11 bases between. The germline gives CDR1 LNHDA, CDR2 SQIVND (reference sequence). This CDR3 contains 15 residues. The CDR3 protein is CASSAQTDSGNTIYF. The CDR3, as DNA: TGTGCCAGTAGTGCCCAGACAGACTCTGGAAACACCATATATTTT.

The chain carries TRBV2 and TRBJ2-5; D is perhaps TRBD1 (6 bases). V shed 6 bases and J shed 4 bases, with 12 bases lying between them. The CDR3 loop spans 13 amino acids. CDR1 and CDR2 (germline): SNHLY, FYNNEI. The CDR3 DNA follows: TGTGCCAGCAGGGGTACAGGGTCAGAGACCCAGTACTTC. Its translation is CASRGTGSETQYF.

The rearrangement links TRBV5-1 to TRBJ2-1, with a possible D match to TRBD1 (6 bases). CDR1 SGHRS and CDR2 YFSETQ come from the germline V gene. The CDR3 has 17 amino acids. Trimming pared 0 bases from V and 6 bases from J, leaving 19 bases between. CDR3 residues: CASSLASTGSMFNEQFF. The DNA for the CDR3 is TGCGCCAGCAGCTTGGCCTCCACAGGGTCGATGTTCAATGAGCAGTTCTTC.

The chain links TRBV6-5 to TRBJ1-1; 8 nucleotides align to TRBD1. Trimming at V came to 4 bases and at J to 0 bases, leaving 4 bases not matched to a gene. The CDR3 has 15 residues. Germline CDR1 reads MNHEY; CDR2 reads SVGAGI. In DNA form, the CDR3 reads TGTGCCAGCAGTTCCCAGGACAGGGTGAACACTGAAGCTTTCTTT. As protein: CASSSQDRVNTEAFF.

This clone was seen more than once but under ten times. Other nucleotide sequences in the sample specify the same CDR3. The chain has TRBV4-2 and TRBJ2-7; 13 positions agree with TRBD2. CDR1 is LGHNA and CDR2 is YNFKEQ in the germline V gene. Germline trimming cut 1 base from V and 0 bases from J; bases unmatched to any gene: 3. This CDR3 has 17 amino acids. CDR3 sequence: CASSQVLAGGSSYEQYF. The CDR3 region has the DNA TGTGCCAGCAGCCAAGTACTAGCGGGGGGGAGCTCCTACGAGCAGTACTTC.

This clone was recorded only once. The rearrangement links TRBV9 to TRBJ1-2; TRBD1 might be the D (5 bases). V lost 1 base and J 7 bases, leaving 17 bases between the germline ends. Germline-derived CDR1 and CDR2 are SGDLS and YYNGEE. This CDR3 is 15 amino acids long. The CDR3 DNA is TGTGCCAGCAGCGTATCTCAGGGTCGTTCAGGTGGCTACACCTTC. Encoded protein: CASSVSQGRSGGYTF.

CDR3 bases: TGTGCCAGTAGTATAAGCGGGGTTCCGAACACTGAAGCTTTCTTT. It encodes CASSISGVPNTEAFF. The chain is built from TRBV19 and TRBJ1-1; unclear D gene. From germline, CDR1 is LNHDA and CDR2 SQIVND (reference sequence). V lost 2 bases to trimming and J lost 1 base, with 11 bases between them. This CDR3 contains 15 residues.

This chain connects TRBV5-1 to TRBJ1-1; weak D call: TRBD1 (5 bases). Looked up from germline, CDR1 is SGHRS and CDR2 is YFSETQ. The germline V and J ends were trimmed by 2 bases and 3 bases, with 11 bases remaining between them. This CDR3 is built from 14 residues. CDR3 in amino acids: CASSLTGTHTEAFF. The CDR3 coding sequence is TGCGCCAGCAGCTTAACGGGGACTCACACTGAAGCTTTCTTT. Full variable domain (remainder filled in from reference TRBV5-1 and TRBJ1-1): KAGVTQTPRYLIKTRGQQVTLSCSPISGHRSVSWYQQTPGQGLQFLFEYFSETQRNKGNFPGRFSGRQFSNSRSEMNVSTLELGDSALYLCASSLTGTHTEAFFGQGTRLTVV.

In nucleotides, the CDR3 is TGTGCCTGGGATATCACAGATACGCAGTATTTT. Amino acid sequence: CAWDITDTQYF. This chain connects TRBV30 to TRBJ2-3; D gene ambiguous. The CDR3 is 11 residues long. Trimming removed 5 bases at V and 2 bases at J, with 5 bases between. Germline V lookup: CDR1 GTSNPN, CDR2 SVGIG (reference sequence).

This chain joins TRBV7-2 and TRBJ1-2; 7 bases agree with TRBD1. The CDR3 totals 16 residues. V shed 3 bases and J 3 bases; nucleotides not matched to a gene: 10. Looked up from germline, CDR1 is SGHTA and CDR2 is FQGNSA. The CDR3 sequence: CASSFPSTGKDYGYTF. Written as DNA, the CDR3 is TGTGCCAGCAGCTTTCCCTCGACAGGGAAAGACTATGGCTACACCTTC.

The chain employs TRBV19 and TRBJ2-5; D gene uncertain. With 5 bases removed from V and 5 bases from J, the gap between germline ends came to 18 bases. Germline CDR1 reads LNHDA; CDR2 reads SQIVND (reference sequence). The CDR3 is 15 residues long. CDR3 bases: TGTGCCAGTAGTCCAACGGGTCCCTTCGGCGAGACCCAGTACTTC. This codes for CASSPTGPFGETQYF.

The chain uses TRBV27 and TRBJ2-1; 14 positions agree with TRBD2. This CDR3 has 20 residues. V shed 5 bases, J shed 9 bases, and the junction held 21 bases outside the gene matches. Germline assignment: CDR1 MNHEY and CDR2 SMNVEV (reference sequence). The CDR3 coding sequence is TGTGCCAGCAGTACCCCGCGGACAGGCTTGGGACTAGCGGGAGTAACTGAGCAGTTCTTC. Its translation: CASSTPRTGLGLAGVTEQFF.

This chain uses TRBV2 with TRBJ2-7, with D tentatively TRBD1 (5 bases). The V gene lost 3 bases and the J gene lost 3 bases, with 15 bases spanning the gap. Germline V gene data show CDR1 as SNHLY and CDR2 as FYNNEI. This CDR3 comprises 15 residues. CDR3 protein: CASSDRAPGDYEQYF. CDR3 nucleotides: TGTGCCAGCAGTGACAGGGCCCCTGGGGACTACGAGCAGTACTTC. Using reference TRBV2 and TRBJ2-7 for the parts outside the CDR3, the full variable domain is EPEVTQTPSHQVTQMGQEVILRCVPISNHLYFYWYRQILGQKVEFLVSFYNNEISEKSEIFDDQFSVERPDGSNFTLKIRSTKLEDSAMYFCASSDRAPGDYEQYFGPGTRLTVT.

The chain joins TRBV19 to TRBJ2-5; TRBD1 matches at 11 bases. Germline CDR1 reads LNHDA; CDR2 reads SQIVND (reference sequence). V lost 7 bases, J lost 4 bases, and 2 bases stayed unmatched. The CDR3 has 13 residues. The CDR3 loop is CASTDRGRETQYF. The CDR3 nucleotides read TGTGCCAGTACGGACAGGGGGCGAGAGACCCAGTACTTC. The variable domain in full, completed from reference TRBV19 and TRBJ2-5, reads DGGITQSPKYLFRKEGQNVTLSCEQNLNHDAMYWYRQDPGQGLRLIYYSQIVNDFQKGDIAEGYSVSREKKESFPLTVTSAQKNPTAFYLCASTDRGRETQYFGPGTRLLVL.

The chain joins TRBV10-1 to TRBJ2-3, with 7 bases identical to TRBD1. CDR3 length equals 15 residues. CDR1 is WNHNN, CDR2 SYGVQD, per germline (reference sequence). The V segment lost 4 bases and the J segment 4 bases; nucleotides outside the gene matches: 8. The CDR3 reads CASSGETGPSDTQYF. CDR3 bases: TGCGCCAGCAGTGGAGAGACAGGGCCCTCAGATACGCAGTATTTT.

The gene calls are TRBV6-5 and TRBJ1-2; 8 positions match TRBD1. The CDR3 sequence is 13 residues long. V shed 6 bases and J 2 bases; nucleotides not matched to a gene: 2. The germline V gene has CDR1 MNHEY and CDR2 SVGAGI. The CDR3 sequence: CASSPGGNYGYTF. The CDR3 DNA follows: TGTGCCAGCAGCCCAGGGGGCAACTATGGCTACACCTTC.

The rearrangement joins TRBV5-4 to TRBJ2-3; a weak D match, TRBD2 (6 bases). V gave up 9 bases and J gave up 0 bases, with 14 bases separating them. The CDR3 consists of 14 residues. Germline assignment: CDR1 SGHNT and CDR2 YYREEE (reference sequence). CDR3 in DNA: TGTGCCACTGTAGCGGAACCTAGCACAGATACGCAGTATTTT. Protein product: CATVAEPSTDTQYF.

This chain connects TRBV6-5 to TRBJ1-1; unclear D gene. CDR1 and CDR2 from the germline V gene are MNHEY and SVGAGI. The CDR3 is made up of 14 amino acids. V gave up 2 bases and J gave up 4 bases, with 11 bases separating them. This CDR3 reads CASSYGEIGTEAFF. CDR3 DNA: TGTGCCAGCAGTTACGGGGAGATAGGCACTGAAGCTTTCTTT.

The gene calls are TRBV7-2 and TRBJ2-7, with D possibly matching TRBD1 (5 bases). Trimming took off 5 bases at V and 3 bases at J, with 11 bases between the two ends. The CDR3 loop spans 13 amino acids. Per germline, CDR1 SGHTA and CDR2 FQGNSA. This CDR3 is CASSRREYYEQYF. CDR3 nucleotides: TGTGCCAGCAGCCGCAGGGAATACTACGAGCAGTACTTC.

The J gene is TRBJ2-3, the V gene TRBV4-2; TRBD2 aligns across 8 bases. Germline assignment: CDR1 LGHNA and CDR2 YNFKEQ. The CDR3 spans 18 residues. The trim removed 0 bases at V and 4 bases at J, leaving 12 bases unmatched. CDR3 protein: CASSQDSGVSMVADTQYF. Here the CDR3 DNA reads TGTGCCAGCAGCCAAGATAGCGGGGTATCCATGGTGGCAGATACGCAGTATTTT.

This clone was recorded once. The chain recombines TRBV19 with TRBJ1-6; D remains unclear. The CDR3 contains 14 residues. Per germline, CDR1 LNHDA and CDR2 SQIVND (reference sequence). V was pared by 3 bases and J by 6 bases, with 9 bases between. The CDR3 is CASSIRGPNSPLHF. CDR3 coding DNA: TGTGCCAGTAGTATTCGGGGTCCTAATTCACCCCTCCACTTT. The whole variable domain, filled in from reference TRBV19 and TRBJ1-6, reads DGGITQSPKYLFRKEGQNVTLSCEQNLNHDAMYWYRQDPGQGLRLIYYSQIVNDFQKGDIAEGYSVSREKKESFPLTVTSAQKNPTAFYLCASSIRGPNSPLHFGNGTRLTVT.

This chain joins TRBV5-1 and TRBJ1-2; D gene uncertain. The germline CDR1 and CDR2 sequences are SGHRS and YFSETQ. V gave up 3 bases and J gave up 2 bases, with 8 bases separating them. The CDR3 loop spans 13 amino acids. The CDR3 region has the DNA TGCGCCAGCAGCTCTTTCAGGAACTATGGCTACACCTTC. Translating it yields CASSSFRNYGYTF.

The rearrangement links TRBV19 to TRBJ2-4; TRBD2 agrees at 10 bases. After removal of 5 bases from V and 0 bases from J, the junction contained 16 bases not matched to a gene. CDR3 size: 20 residues. CDR1 and CDR2 (germline): LNHDA, SQIVND (reference sequence). In nucleotides, the CDR3 is TGTGCCAGTAGTCCGAGAGGAGAACTAGCGGGGATACTAGCCAAAAACATTCAGTACTTC. It encodes CASSPRGELAGILAKNIQYF.

This chain connects TRBV5-6 to TRBJ1-1; tentative D call: TRBD1 (6 bases). Trimming removed 4 bases from V and 8 bases from J, with 21 bases in between. Per the germline V gene, CDR1 is SGHDT and CDR2 is YYEEEE. This CDR3 comprises 15 residues. CDR3: CASSPLRTVVREAFF. The CDR3 bases are TGTGCCAGCAGCCCTCTCCGGACAGTCGTTAGGGAAGCTTTCTTT.

This clone was observed a handful of times. The rearrangement joins TRBV6-5 to TRBJ2-7, with 7 bases that match TRBD1. Germline CDR1 and CDR2: MNHEY and SVGAGI. CDR3 size: 14 residues. After removal of 5 bases from V and 0 bases from J, the junction contained 4 bases not matched to a gene. Here the CDR3 reads CASSPTGSSYEQYF. The CDR3 nucleotides read TGTGCCAGCAGTCCGACAGGGAGCTCCTACGAGCAGTACTTC.

This sequence joins TRBV5-1 and TRBJ2-3; TRBD2 agrees at 12 bases. From germline, CDR1 is SGHRS and CDR2 YFSETQ. J lost 2 bases, V lost 0 bases, and 10 bases had no gene match. The CDR3 has 19 residues. The DNA of the CDR3 is TGCGCCAGCAGCTTGGTTGGCCTAGCGGGGGGGCCTGACACAGATACGCAGTATTTT. It specifies CASSLVGLAGGPDTDTQYF.

This rearrangement joins TRBV7-8 to TRBJ1-6, with 8 bases fitting TRBD1. The germline V gene has CDR1 SGHVS and CDR2 FQNEAQ. Trimming took 1 base from V and 7 from J; bases not matched to a gene: 3. This CDR3 region has 15 residues. The CDR3 loop reads CASSLGDRGNSPLHF. The CDR3 DNA reads as TGTGCCAGCAGCTTAGGAGACAGGGGCAATTCACCCCTCCACTTT.

The genes are TRBV6-6 and TRBJ1-4, with 10 bases fitting TRBD1. CDR1 is MNHNY and CDR2 is SVGAGI in the germline V gene (reference sequence). V lost 6 bases, J lost 8 bases, and 6 bases stayed unmatched. This CDR3 is built from 14 residues. The DNA of the CDR3 is TGTGCCAGCAGACCCGACAGGGGGCAAGAAAAACTGTTTTTT. Amino acids: CASRPDRGQEKLFF.

The table lists this clone with a count of one. The J gene is TRBJ1-4, the V gene TRBV6-6; TRBD1 matches 7 bases. CDR3 length: 15 amino acids. Germline CDR1 and CDR2: MNHNY and SVGAGI (reference sequence). V was clipped by 5 bases and J by 3 bases; unmatched bases: 6. The CDR3 DNA follows: TGTGCCAGCAGTAAGGGGACAGCAGCTAATGAAAAACTGTTTTTT. This sequence encodes CASSKGTAANEKLFF.